A single sample is the source of the 24 T cell receptor beta chains below, sequenced in a study of regulatory T cells in long-lasting Graves disease (dated by TCRdb to about 2021). The receptor library was made with multiplex PCR. Sequencing instrument: Illumina HiSeq 4000. iRepertoire HTBI primers and Arm-PCR amplification of CDR3 regions were used to construct TCR beta libraries. TCRdb's own reprocessing of the public reads used fastp at Q25 and MiXCR and kept productive beta chains. A single entry per CDR3 protein holds the most common genes and DNA from its merged rows. The sample yields hundreds of thousands of distinct CDR3 sequences; approximately 20% were counted once. Together, the top ten hold about 36% of the sample. In the paper's terms, the time point label means: newly diagnosed GD, antithyroid drugs for less than 3 months. For both TCR sequencing and RNA sequencing, RNA was extracted from PBMCs in TRIzol.

This material consisted of peripheral blood mononuclear cells (PBMCs), taken at new diagnosis, from a patient treated with antithyroid drugs. These receptors originate from a female donor with Graves disease.

As for this clonotype: A read error likely explains this, since a far larger clone differs by one base. The chain couples TRBV2 to TRBJ2-4; TRBD2 matches 9 bases. TRBJ2-1 explains the end of the DNA better; the J call may be wrong. This CDR3 spans 14 amino acids. Germline CDR1 reads SNHLY; CDR2 reads FYNNEI. The CDR3 is CASSFAGGGYEQFF. The CDR3 nucleotides read TGTGCCAGCAGTTTTGCGGGAGGGGGTTACGAGCAGTTCTTC.

This clonotype was picked up many times. The CDR3 sequence: CASSYPLDYEQYF. The DNA for the CDR3 is TGTGCCAGCAGTTACCCCCTTGACTACGAGCAGTACTTC. The J gene is TRBJ2-7, the V gene TRBV6-5, with D unresolved. From germline, CDR1 is MNHEY and CDR2 SVGAGI. V was pared by 2 bases and J by 3 bases, with 8 bases between. The CDR3 covers 13 residues.

This clonotype was seen repeatedly, ten times or more. The chain combines TRBV7-8 with TRBJ1-1; maybe TRBD1 (6 bases). Per the germline V gene, CDR1 is SGHVS and CDR2 is FQNEAQ. The CDR3 is made up of 16 amino acids. The V and J ends lost 6 bases and 2 bases respectively, with 19 bases between them. CDR3 protein: CASSRPKGEGNTEAFF. Written as DNA, the CDR3 is TGTGCCAGCAGTCGTCCCAAGGGGGAAGGAAACACTGAAGCTTTCTTT.

The chain links TRBV18 to TRBJ2-7, with D perhaps matching TRBD1 or TRBD2 (5 bases each). CDR1 is KGHSH and CDR2 is LQKENI in the germline V gene. Trimming left V 6 bases short and J 5 bases short, with 23 bases between. The CDR3 contains 16 residues. The CDR3 spells CASSISGRDALHEQYF. The DNA of the CDR3 is TGTGCCAGCTCCATATCTGGCAGGGACGCCCTCCACGAGCAGTACTTC.

This clonotype was seen more than once but under ten times. The chain recombines TRBV19 with TRBJ2-1, with TRBD1 as a possible D gene (5 bases). Germline V lookup: CDR1 LNHDA, CDR2 SQIVND (reference sequence). This CDR3 has 15 residues. V lost 5 bases to trimming and J lost 7 bases, with 18 bases between them. The CDR3 coding sequence is TGTGCCAGTAGTGTCCTACAAGGGGCTAGGAATGAGCAGTTCTTC. Amino acids: CASSVLQGARNEQFF.

V is TRBV19 and J is TRBJ1-6; TRBD1 matches at 9 bases. Per germline, CDR1 LNHDA and CDR2 SQIVND (reference sequence). CDR3 length equals 15 residues. V dropped 4 bases and J dropped 10; count of bases not matched to a gene: 8. CDR3 nucleotides: TGTGCCAGTAGTACCGCCGGGACAGGGAACTCACCCCTCCACTTT. Its protein product is CASSTAGTGNSPLHF. The full variable domain, with the rest looked up from reference TRBV19 and TRBJ1-6, is DGGITQSPKYLFRKEGQNVTLSCEQNLNHDAMYWYRQDPGQGLRLIYYSQIVNDFQKGDIAEGYSVSREKKESFPLTVTSAQKNPTAFYLCASSTAGTGNSPLHFGNGTRLTVT.

This clonotype came up many times. This chain links TRBV6-4 with TRBJ2-2; tentative D call: TRBD2 (6 bases). V shed 5 bases and J shed 6 bases, with 13 bases lying between them. CDR1 is MRHNA and CDR2 is SNTAGT in the germline V gene. The CDR3 has 14 amino acids. The CDR3 DNA follows: TGTGCCAGCAGTTACCGGCGCGGGGCCGGGGAGCTGTTTTTT. This gives the protein CASSYRRGAGELFF.

This clonotype was observed many times. V gene TRBV24-1 combines with J gene TRBJ1-5; 7 positions match TRBD1. Unmatched junction bases numbered 3, after V lost 6 bases and J lost 5 bases. The germline CDR1 and CDR2 sequences are KGHDR and SFDVKD. The CDR3 has 13 residues. Here the CDR3 reads CATSPGGHQPQHF. The CDR3 DNA sequence: TGTGCCACCAGTCCAGGGGGGCATCAGCCCCAGCATTTT.

A few counts support this clonotype. The V call is TRBV7-9, the J call TRBJ1-3; no firm D call. The V gene's germline CDR1 is SEHNR and CDR2 FQNEAQ (reference sequence). The CDR3 contains 17 residues. V gave up 2 bases and J gave up 0 bases, with 14 bases separating them. CDR3 DNA: TGTGCCAGCAGCTTATCTCGGCAGACCTTCTCTGGAAACACCATATATTTT. This sequence encodes CASSLSRQTFSGNTIYF.

This clonotype was seen repeatedly, ten times or more. This sequence joins TRBV28 and TRBJ1-3; D is unclear. The CDR3 contains 15 residues. Germline-derived CDR1 and CDR2 are MDHEN and SYDVKM. Deletions cut 6 bases from V and 0 bases from J, with 12 bases between. CDR3 coding DNA: TGTGCCAGCAGCCCCTGGGGTACCTCTGGAAACACCATATATTTT. Its protein is CASSPWGTSGNTIYF.

The gene calls are TRBV6-2 or TRBV6-3 and TRBJ2-1; 12 positions match TRBD2. Germline V gives CDR1 MNHEY, CDR2 SVGEGT. The CDR3 contains 17 residues. Trimming cost V 6 bases and J 4 bases; bases outside gene matches: 10. The CDR3: CASREGDGLAGYNEQFF. CDR3 bases: TGTGCCAGCAGAGAAGGGGACGGACTAGCGGGATACAATGAGCAGTTCTTC.

The chain joins TRBV5-1 to TRBJ2-3; 8 bases are a match to TRBD2. V lost 2 bases to trimming and J lost 0 bases; unmatched junction nucleotides: 8. This CDR3 is 17 amino acids long. Germline V gene data show CDR1 as SGHRS and CDR2 as YFSETQ. The CDR3 coding sequence is TGCGCCAGCAGCTTACGGGGGGGAGCCACTAGCACAGATACGCAGTATTTT. Translating gives CASSLRGGATSTDTQYF. Variable domain in full (rest from reference TRBV5-1 and TRBJ2-3): KAGVTQTPRYLIKTRGQQVTLSCSPISGHRSVSWYQQTPGQGLQFLFEYFSETQRNKGNFPGRFSGRQFSNSRSEMNVSTLELGDSALYLCASSLRGGATSTDTQYFGPGTRLTVL.

Ten or more counts support this clonotype. V and J are TRBV9 and TRBJ2-3; the match to TRBD2 covers 8 bases. This CDR3 is 14 amino acids long. With 2 bases clipped from V and 3 bases from J, the junction kept 2 bases outside the gene matches. Germline V gene lookup returns CDR1 SGDLS and CDR2 YYNGEE. CDR3 amino acids: CASSVSGKTDTQYF. The CDR3 nucleotides read TGTGCCAGCAGCGTTAGCGGGAAGACAGATACGCAGTATTTT.

There are many counts of this clonotype. V gene TRBV24-1 combines with J gene TRBJ2-1; 7 positions match TRBD2. This CDR3 is 17 amino acids long. In germline, CDR1 is KGHDR, CDR2 SFDVKD. V shed 3 bases, J shed 0 bases, and the junction held 7 bases outside the gene matches. The CDR3 region is CATSDADGRSSYNEQFF. CDR3 DNA sequence: TGTGCCACCAGTGATGCAGACGGGAGGAGCTCCTACAATGAGCAGTTCTTC.

This clonotype was counted only a few times. The chain couples TRBV6-1 to TRBJ2-3; D assignment may be TRBD1 or TRBD2 (5 bases each). This CDR3 region has 15 residues. The V and J ends lost 5 bases and 2 bases respectively, with 14 bases between them. The germline V gene has CDR1 MNHNS and CDR2 SASEGT. The CDR3 is CASSTRDGHTDTQYF. The DNA of the CDR3 is TGTGCCAGCAGTACCCGGGACGGACACACAGATACGCAGTATTTT.

This clonotype occurred many times. The rearrangement uses TRBV2 and TRBJ1-2; 7 nucleotides line up with TRBD1. Per the germline V gene, CDR1 is SNHLY and CDR2 is FYNNEI. The CDR3 consists of 11 residues. Trimming took 10 bases from V and 4 from J; bases not matched to a gene: 3. This chain's CDR3 is CAIDRAYGYTF. The DNA for the CDR3 is TGTGCCATCGACAGGGCCTATGGCTACACCTTC.

This clonotype was found a few times. Just one base apart from a much larger clone, this may be a read error. V gene TRBV12-3 or TRBV12-4 combines with J gene TRBJ2-3; possible D gene TRBD2, 5 bases. V shed 5 bases and J shed 6 bases, with 18 bases lying between them. The length of the CDR3 is 15 residues. The DNA for the CDR3 is TGTGCCAGCAGTGAGGGTGGTATCCAGACGGATACGCAGTATTTT. This sequence encodes CASSEGGIQTDTQYF.

This clonotype appeared many times. This chain joins TRBV29-1 and TRBJ2-1; 14 positions agree with TRBD2. The CDR3 has 17 amino acids. The germline gives CDR1 SQVTM, CDR2 ANQGSEA. After removal of 0 bases from V and 5 bases from J, the junction contained 6 bases not matched to a gene. The CDR3 DNA sequence: TGCAGCGTTGAAGATGTCGGGACTAGCGGGAGAGACAATGAGCAGTTCTTC. This encodes CSVEDVGTSGRDNEQFF.

The chain employs TRBV20-1 and TRBJ2-1, with TRBD2 matching over 16 bases. This CDR3 region has 20 residues. The J segment lost 4 bases and the V segment lost 2 bases, leaving 14 bases of the junction unmatched. Germline V gene lookup returns CDR1 DFQATT and CDR2 SNEGSKA (reference sequence). CDR3 amino acids: CSARPTRGTSGRAKYNEQFF. The CDR3 DNA follows: TGCAGTGCTAGACCTACCCGCGGGACTAGCGGGAGGGCCAAGTACAATGAGCAGTTCTTC.

Of note for this clonotype: A read error may explain this, as a much larger clone is one base away. The J gene is TRBJ2-5, the V gene TRBV6-5, with TRBD1 matching over 8 bases. Germline values: CDR1 MNHEY, CDR2 SVGAGI. This CDR3 region has 18 residues. The DNA of the CDR3 is TGTGCCAGCAGTTATTTCGACAGGGGCGACTACCTCCAAGAGGCCCAGTACTTC. It encodes CASSYFDRGDYLQEAQYF.

This clonotype was seen many times. The genes are TRBV20-1 and TRBJ2-3; no firm D call. V dropped 1 base and J dropped 7 bases, with 18 bases sitting between them. CDR1 is DFQATT, CDR2 SNEGSKA, per germline (reference sequence). The CDR3 loop spans 15 amino acids. The CDR3: CSARGRRSEFYTQYF. CDR3 nucleotide sequence: TGCAGTGCTAGAGGCCGTCGCTCGGAATTCTATACGCAGTATTTT.

This clonotype has a count of ten or more. The V and J genes are TRBV29-1 and TRBJ2-1; D is possibly TRBD2 (7 bases). The CDR3 is 18 amino acids. Germline loops: CDR1 SQVTM, CDR2 ANQGSEA. Trimming stripped 6 bases from V and 0 bases from J, with 24 bases between. The CDR3 nucleotides are TGCAGCGTCTCCGGGGGGCTTGGGTCTCCCAGCTCCTACAATGAGCAGTTCTTC. It yields the protein CSVSGGLGSPSSYNEQFF.

The chain joins TRBV2 to TRBJ2-5; 8 bases match TRBD1. The CDR3 has 15 residues. The germline CDR1 and CDR2 sequences are SNHLY and FYNNEI. J lost 4 bases, V lost 4 bases, and 8 bases had no gene match. CDR3 in amino acids: CASSVQAGGGETQYF. The CDR3 coding sequence is TGTGCCAGCAGTGTTCAGGCAGGGGGCGGAGAGACCCAGTACTTC. The whole variable domain, remainder taken from reference TRBV2 and TRBJ2-5, is EPEVTQTPSHQVTQMGQEVILRCVPISNHLYFYWYRQILGQKVEFLVSFYNNEISEKSEIFDDQFSVERPDGSNFTLKIRSTKLEDSAMYFCASSVQAGGGETQYFGPGTRLLVL.

At least ten counts were recorded for this clonotype. V usage is TRBV11-1 and J usage is TRBJ1-1; 9 bases fit TRBD1. Germline loops: CDR1 SGHAT, CDR2 FQDESV (reference sequence). The junction had 9 bases not matched to a gene; V was cut back by 4 bases and J by 3 bases. The CDR3 extends over 16 amino acids. CDR3 sequence (DNA): TGTGCCAGCAGCTGGGTCCGGGACAGGGACGACACTGAAGCTTTCTTT. It yields the protein CASSWVRDRDDTEAFF.